The 21 T cell receptor beta chains below come from one sample, sequenced in a study of T cell responses to AZD1222 COVID-19 vaccine. This table comes from immunoSEQ multiplex PCR, and its TCRdb copy is limited to in-frame clones, with some not included. This sample has 130,000 to 150,000 clones, with 93% found just once. The sample consisted of peripheral blood, taken after recovery from COVID-19. The origin of the receptors is an adult who had recovered from COVID-19.

The chain joins TRBV28 to TRBJ2-3; the match to TRBD2 covers 11 bases. V lost 8 bases to trimming and J lost 3 bases; unmatched junction nucleotides: 4. CDR1 is MDHEN, CDR2 SYDVKM, per germline. The CDR3 has 14 residues. CDR3 loop: CASGTSGETDTQYF. The CDR3 nucleotides read TGTGCCAGCGGGACTAGCGGTGAGACAGATACGCAGTATTTT.

This chain connects TRBV7-6 to TRBJ1-1; unclear D gene. Trimming shortened V by 0 bases and J by 0 bases, and 8 bases separated the two germline ends. Germline CDR1 SGHVS, CDR2 FNYEAQ. The CDR3 consists of 15 residues. The CDR3 nucleotides are TGTGCCAGCAGCTTAGCCCCCGATATGAACACTGAAGCTTTCTTT. It is translated as CASSLAPDMNTEAFF.

The chain has TRBV4-2 and TRBJ2-5; the D gene could be TRBD1 or TRBD2 (5 bases each). Germline V lookup: CDR1 LGHNA, CDR2 YNFKEQ. V was clipped by 2 bases and J by 4 bases, with 17 bases between them. This CDR3 has 16 residues. The chain's CDR3 is CASSQSGPGASETQYF. In DNA, the CDR3 is TGTGCCAGCAGCCAATCAGGCCCCGGGGCGTCAGAGACCCAGTACTTC.

The V gene is TRBV19, the J gene TRBJ2-5; weak D call: TRBD2 (5 bases). Per the germline V gene, CDR1 is LNHDA and CDR2 is SQIVND (reference sequence). CDR3 size: 14 residues. The V gene lost 5 bases and the J gene lost 1 base, with 11 bases spanning the gap. DNA of the CDR3: TGTGCCAGTAGTCCCCGACTATTCCAAGAGACCCAGTACTTC. This translates into CASSPRLFQETQYF.

J is TRBJ1-2 and V is TRBV3-1 (or the pseudogene TRBV3-2); 7 nucleotides align to TRBD1. CDR1 is LGHDT, CDR2 YNNKEL, per germline (reference sequence). The CDR3 is made up of 13 amino acids. Unmatched junction bases numbered 5, after V lost 6 bases and J lost 4 bases. CDR3 loop: CASSRTGVYGYTF. The CDR3 nucleotides are TGTGCCAGCAGTCGAACAGGGGTCTATGGCTACACCTTC.

This chain uses TRBV6-2 or TRBV6-3 with TRBJ2-3; no clear D. The V and J ends lost 3 bases and 2 bases respectively, with 12 bases between them. The CDR3 length is 15 residues. Germline loops: CDR1 MNHEY, CDR2 SVGEGT. CDR3 nucleotides: TGTGCCAGCAGTTATTCCCGCAGCAACACAGATACGCAGTATTTT. Its protein is CASSYSRSNTDTQYF.

The chain carries TRBV5-8 and TRBJ1-4; TRBD1 aligns across 7 bases. Per germline, CDR1 SGHTS and CDR2 YDEGEE. V shed 1 base, J shed 5 bases, and the junction held 8 bases outside the gene matches. The CDR3 sequence is 16 residues long. CDR3 protein: CASSLRGGYRNEKLFF. DNA for the CDR3: TGTGCCAGCAGCTTGAGAGGGGGCTATAGGAATGAAAAACTGTTTTTT.

The V gene is TRBV29-1, the J gene TRBJ1-1, with a possible D match to TRBD1 (6 bases). In germline, CDR1 is SQVTM, CDR2 ANQGSEA. The CDR3 spans 19 residues. V was cut by 2 bases and J by 0 bases, with 25 bases left in between. The CDR3 is CSVEYRRGRDRLLNTEAFF. Written as DNA, the CDR3 is TGCAGCGTTGAATATCGGAGGGGGAGGGACCGATTATTGAACACTGAAGCTTTCTTT.

By share, this clone ranks as medium-sized. Other DNA sequences within the sample encode an identical CDR3. This chain uses TRBV4-1 with TRBJ1-4; TRBD1 aligns across 9 bases. Trimming cost V 4 bases and J 8 bases; bases outside gene matches: 11. The CDR3 consists of 16 residues. Germline assignment: CDR1 MGHRA and CDR2 YSYEKL. The CDR3 protein is CASSPSQGTGSEKLFF. The CDR3 coding sequence is TGCGCCAGCAGCCCCTCTCAGGGGACAGGGTCGGAAAAACTGTTTTTT.

V is TRBV3-1 (or the pseudogene TRBV3-2) and J is TRBJ2-2, with 13 bases lining up with TRBD2. The CDR3 length is 21 residues. V shed 4 bases, J shed 0 bases, and the junction held 14 bases outside the gene matches. Germline CDR1 LGHDT, CDR2 YNNKEL (reference sequence). Here the CDR3 DNA reads TGTGCCAGCAGCCGGAAAACCGGACTAGCGGGAGAAATCGCGAACACCGGGGAGCTGTTTTTT. Residues: CASSRKTGLAGEIANTGELFF.

V gene TRBV27 combines with J gene TRBJ2-7, with D perhaps assigned TRBD1 or TRBD2 (5 bases each). V lost 3 bases and J lost 0, with 12 bases in between. The CDR3 extends over 15 amino acids. The germline V gene has CDR1 MNHEY and CDR2 SMNVEV (reference sequence). CDR3 nucleotides: TGTGCCAGCAGTTTCCCGGGACGGAGCTCCTACGAGCAGTACTTC. This translates into CASSFPGRSSYEQYF.

This rearrangement joins TRBV12-3 or TRBV12-4 to TRBJ2-7; the D is unclear. The CDR3 is made up of 10 amino acids. The germline V and J ends were trimmed by 5 bases and 5 bases, with 4 bases remaining between them. DNA of the CDR3: TGTGCCAGCAGTCACCACGAGCAGTACTTC. This translates into CASSHHEQYF.

The rearrangement joins TRBV6-5 to TRBJ2-3; D is unclear. V gave up 4 bases and J gave up 5 bases, with 13 bases separating them. Germline V gene data show CDR1 as MNHEY and CDR2 as SVGAGI. The CDR3 is made up of 14 amino acids. The DNA for the CDR3 is TGTGCCAGCAGTTCCGCCTTAGCCATAGATACGCAGTATTTT. This translates into CASSSALAIDTQYF.

The genes are TRBV18 and TRBJ1-1, with TRBD1 matching over 9 bases. Germline-derived CDR1 and CDR2 are KGHSH and LQKENI. Trimming at V came to 0 bases and at J to 3 bases, leaving 11 bases not matched to a gene. This CDR3 spans 18 amino acids. The CDR3 sequence: CASSPPPGQGPRYTEAFF. CDR3 nucleotides: TGTGCCAGCTCACCACCTCCGGGACAGGGCCCTAGGTACACTGAAGCTTTCTTT.

The chain links TRBV7-3 to TRBJ2-1; TRBD2 is a possible D gene (6 bases). The germline V gene has CDR1 SGHTA and CDR2 FQGTGA. This CDR3 has 15 amino acids. V lost 0 bases and J lost 5, with 11 bases in between. The CDR3 loop is CASSLTPGLNNEQFF. As DNA, the CDR3 is TGTGCCAGCAGCTTAACCCCGGGACTTAACAATGAGCAGTTCTTC.

This clone was seen a single time. The V gene is TRBV6-5, the J gene TRBJ2-7; TRBD1 matches at 8 bases. The CDR3 extends over 15 amino acids. From germline, CDR1 is MNHEY and CDR2 SVGAGI. Germline trimming cut 10 bases from V and 4 bases from J; bases unmatched to any gene: 15. This CDR3 reads CATFSPLTGEYEQYF. Written as DNA, the CDR3 is TGTGCCACCTTTTCGCCTTTGACAGGGGAGTACGAGCAGTACTTC.

The chain uses TRBV28 and TRBJ1-3; maybe TRBD1 (5 bases). This CDR3 is built from 17 residues. CDR1 and CDR2 from the germline V gene are MDHEN and SYDVKM. V was pared by 1 base and J by 0 bases, with 13 bases between. CDR3 loop: CASSLLLPDNSGNTIYF. In nucleotides, the CDR3 is TGTGCCAGCAGTTTATTACTCCCGGACAACTCTGGAAACACCATATATTTT.

The V gene is TRBV7-3, the J gene TRBJ2-2; 10 bases are shared with TRBD2. After removal of 4 bases from V and 2 bases from J, the junction contained 4 bases not matched to a gene. The germline CDR1 and CDR2 sequences are SGHTA and FQGTGA. This CDR3 is 16 amino acids long. CDR3 nucleotide sequence: TGTGCCAGCAGCTCTACTAGCGGGATAAACACCGGGGAGCTGTTTTTT. It codes for CASSSTSGINTGELFF.

This chain links TRBV7-9 with TRBJ2-7; no reliable D call. This CDR3 comprises 14 residues. Germline values: CDR1 SEHNR, CDR2 FQNEAQ (reference sequence). Trimming pared 4 bases from V and 7 bases from J, leaving 17 bases between. As DNA, the CDR3 is TGTGCCAGCAGCTCCGACCGACGCACCTTAGAGCAGTACTTC. Its translation: CASSSDRRTLEQYF.

V is TRBV7-9 and J is TRBJ2-1; D not certain. V was cut by 5 bases and J by 12 bases, with 11 bases left in between. Germline values: CDR1 SEHNR, CDR2 FQNEAQ (reference sequence). The CDR3 contains 11 residues. CDR3 residues: CASSLTMGQFF. CDR3 coding DNA: TGTGCCAGCAGCCTAACAATGGGGCAGTTCTTC.

This clone was counted once. The J gene is TRBJ2-2, the V gene TRBV21-1. TRBV21-1 represents a pseudogene. CDR3 length: 14 amino acids. For the CDR3, the DNA is TGTGCCAGCAGCAAAGTGTCGAACACCGGGGAGCTGTTTTTT. This translates into CASSKVSNTGELFF.